This T cell receptor beta chain originates from a study of blood T cell repertoires in COVID-19. On the study more broadly: The samples span acute and convalescent COVID-19 from the United States, Italy and Spain. Nucleic acid was either cDNA or gDNA, and it came from T cells, B-cell-depleted T cells, or PBMCs.

The V gene's germline CDR1 is MNHEY and CDR2 SVGAGI. The CDR3 is made up of 13 amino acids. With 6 bases removed from V and 3 bases from J, the gap between germline ends came to 12 bases. In the original analysis: Reference gene primer amplification yielded estimated nucleated cell counts. Clones were sequenced by immunoSEQ multiplex PCR, and TCRdb holds only the in-frame ones, with some missing. That table gives V, J and clone size, and the DNA gave D and trimming. The sample carries 150,000 to 200,000 clones, around four fifths recorded once. The rearrangement uses TRBV6-5 and TRBJ2-7; TRBD2 might be the D (6 bases). Source material: peripheral blood. The clonotype originates from a woman in her 30s with acute or convalescent COVID-19. The CDR3 DNA sequence: TGTGCCAGCAGGGAGGGACCATACTACGAGCAGTACTTC. Its translation is CASREGPYYEQYF.